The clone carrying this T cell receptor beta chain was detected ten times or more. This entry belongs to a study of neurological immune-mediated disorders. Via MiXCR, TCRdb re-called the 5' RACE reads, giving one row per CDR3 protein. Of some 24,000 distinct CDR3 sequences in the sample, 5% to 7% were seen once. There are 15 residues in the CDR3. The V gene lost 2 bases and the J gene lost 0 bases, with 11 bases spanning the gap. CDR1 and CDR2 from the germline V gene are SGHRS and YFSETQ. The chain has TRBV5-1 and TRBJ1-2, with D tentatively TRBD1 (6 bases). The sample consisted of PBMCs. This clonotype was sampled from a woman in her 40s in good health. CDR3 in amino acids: CASSFLQGSNYGYTF. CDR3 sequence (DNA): TGCGCCAGCAGCTTCCTTCAGGGGTCTAACTATGGCTACACCTTC.